The subject of this entry is one T cell receptor (beta chain). This clonotype showed up just a few times. What antigen it recognizes has not been identified. The record has no base qualities; no much larger clone is one base away. Sequencing instrument: Illumina HiSeq 2500. Quantitative 5'-RACE with molecular barcodes was the method used to prepare the TCR beta libraries. Per the authors' processing: Disease-linked TCR variants were identified with a new computational method built on a probabilistic model of VDJ rearrangement. TCRdb reworked the public reads: Q25 trimming with fastp, MiXCR clone assembly, productive beta chains retained. Rows with a matching CDR3 protein are joined into one entry that keeps the most common DNA and genes. The V and J calls and clone size come from TCRdb's table, not from the authors' own analysis. Recorded for this sample are 250,000 to 350,000 distinct CDR3 sequences; about 20% of them occurred a single time. 3.5% of the sample goes to the ten largest clones.

This entry comes from a study of CD8 T cells in ankylosing spondylitis (dated by TCRdb to the late 2010s). A note on the overall study: To find TCR variants linked to disease, the study profiled T cell receptor beta repertoires in ankylosing spondylitis patients and healthy donors. In total, the full study cohort was made up of 95 to 110 healthy donors and 25 ankylosing spondylitis patients. Peripheral blood was sampled, and synovial fluid was also collected from ankylosing spondylitis patients.

Study-wide findings and limitations: Some motif variants were previously reported in synovial fluid and blood of reactive arthritis patients, suggesting common disease-initiation mechanisms. The disease-linked clones were reported to be significantly enriched in matched synovial fluid samples from ankylosing spondylitis patients. Blood from ankylosing spondylitis patients appeared to be characterized by a TCR beta motif composed of under ten highly homologous amino acid variants. In peripheral blood, the disease-linked clones were found at relatively low frequencies and had a CD8+ phenotype.

Counted from cysteine to phenylalanine, this CDR3 has 15 amino acids. The DNA shown is the 45-base CDR3, in frame from base 1. At the junction V is shortened by 8 bases and J by 4 bases; bases outside the gene matches: 10. CDR1 LNHNV and CDR2 YYDKDF were looked up in the germline V gene (reference sequence). Here the chain combines TRBV15 and TRBJ2-3, with 9 bases aligning to TRBD2. The sequencing input was blood, either unsorted or a sorted T cell fraction (not recorded which). This clonotype originated in a female donor with ankylosing spondylitis or in good health (not recorded which). The DNA sequence follows: TGTGCCACCGCCCGCCAGCGGGAGGCTCCAGATACGCAGTATTTT. Its amino acids are CATARQREAPDTQYF.